This T cell receptor beta chain came from a study of CD8+ T cells in alopecia areata. Study details: Patients remained on tofacitinib for 6 to 18 months and then went 6 months without it.

Treatment specified: oral pan-JAK inhibitor, 5-10 mg twice daily. Sorted out of PBMCs were CD4+ T cells and CD8+ T cells. Once RNA had been extracted, it was reverse transcribed into cDNA to act as the sequencing template. TCRdb keeps only in-frame clones here, not all; method: immunoSEQ multiplex PCR. The profile shows more than 140,000 clones, about 86% of them singletons. The source material was CD8+ T cells sorted from blood, sampled at week 4, from a patient treated with tofacitinib. This TCR derives from a human donor with alopecia areata.

The DNA of the CDR3 is TGTGCCAGCAGGCTAGCGGTAACTACCTACGAGCAGTACTTC. The encoded protein is CASRLAVTTYEQYF. The V call is TRBV27, the J call TRBJ2-7, with 7 bases matching TRBD2. The CDR3 loop spans 14 amino acids. J lost 2 bases, V lost 6 bases, and 7 bases had no gene match. The V gene's germline CDR1 is MNHEY and CDR2 SMNVEV (reference sequence).